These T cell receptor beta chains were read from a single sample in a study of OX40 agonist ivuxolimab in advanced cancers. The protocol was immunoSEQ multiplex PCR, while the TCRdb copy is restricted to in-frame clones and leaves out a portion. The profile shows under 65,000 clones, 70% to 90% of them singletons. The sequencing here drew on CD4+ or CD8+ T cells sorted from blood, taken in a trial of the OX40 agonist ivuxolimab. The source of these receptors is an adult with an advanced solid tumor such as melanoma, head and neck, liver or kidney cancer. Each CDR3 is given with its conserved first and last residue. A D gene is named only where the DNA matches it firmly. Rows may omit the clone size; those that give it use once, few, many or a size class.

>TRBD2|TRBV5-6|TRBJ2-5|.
TGTGCCAGCTCCCTCGGGACTAGCGGGGGGACCCAGTACTTC
CASSLGTSGGTQYF
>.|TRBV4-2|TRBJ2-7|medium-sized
TGTGCCAGCAGCCCCCCTGGAAAGACCTACGAGCAGTACTTC
CASSPPGKTYEQYF
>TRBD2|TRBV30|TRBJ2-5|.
TGTGCCTGGAGTGTACGACTAGCGGGGGGAGAGACCCAGTACTTC
CAWSVRLAGGETQYF
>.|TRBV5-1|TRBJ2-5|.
TGCGCCAGCAGTCCCACGGAGGAGACCCAGTACTTC
CASSPTEETQYF
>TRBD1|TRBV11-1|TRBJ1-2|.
TGTGCCAGCAGCCCCCGGATGACAGGGGGTAACTATGGCTACACCTTC
CASSPRMTGGNYGYTF
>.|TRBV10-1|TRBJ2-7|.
TGCGCCAGCAGTGACAGTAAGAACTCCTACGAGCAGTACTTC
CASSDSKNSYEQYF
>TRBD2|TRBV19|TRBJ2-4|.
TGTGCCAGTAGTAGTCTAGCGGGGGCCCGTCTGGCCAAAAACATTCAGTACTTC
CASSSLAGARLAKNIQYF
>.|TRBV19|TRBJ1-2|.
TGTGCCAGTAGTACGGACAGATTCTATGGCTACACCTTC
CASSTDRFYGYTF
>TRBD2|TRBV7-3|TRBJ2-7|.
TGTGCCAGCAGCTTAATAGCAGGGAGGGCTAGTGAGCAGTACTTC
CASSLIAGRASEQYF
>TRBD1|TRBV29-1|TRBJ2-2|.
TGCAGCGCCGGGACAGACAACACCGGGGAGCTGTTTTTT
CSAGTDNTGELFF
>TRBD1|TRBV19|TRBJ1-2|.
TGTGCCAGTATCTCGACAGGGTTTATTCGAGGCTATGGCTACACCTTC
CASISTGFIRGYGYTF